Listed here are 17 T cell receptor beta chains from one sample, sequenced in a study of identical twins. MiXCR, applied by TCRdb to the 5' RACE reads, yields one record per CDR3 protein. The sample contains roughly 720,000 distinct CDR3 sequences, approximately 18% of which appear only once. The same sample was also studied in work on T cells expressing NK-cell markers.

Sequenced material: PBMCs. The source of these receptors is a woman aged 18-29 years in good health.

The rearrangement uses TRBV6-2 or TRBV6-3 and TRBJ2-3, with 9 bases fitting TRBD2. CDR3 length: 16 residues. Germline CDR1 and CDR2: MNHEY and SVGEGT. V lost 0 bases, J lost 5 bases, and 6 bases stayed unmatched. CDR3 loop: CASSYSGSGGQDTQYF. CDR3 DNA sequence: TGTGCCAGCAGTTACTCAGGTAGCGGGGGTCAAGATACGCAGTATTTT.

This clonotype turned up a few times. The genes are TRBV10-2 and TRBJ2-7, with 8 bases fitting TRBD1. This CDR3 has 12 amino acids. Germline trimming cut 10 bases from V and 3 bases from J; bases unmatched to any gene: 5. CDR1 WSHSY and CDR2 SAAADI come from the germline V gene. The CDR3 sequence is CATGTGSYEQYF. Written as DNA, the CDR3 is TGCGCCACCGGGACAGGTAGCTACGAGCAGTACTTC.

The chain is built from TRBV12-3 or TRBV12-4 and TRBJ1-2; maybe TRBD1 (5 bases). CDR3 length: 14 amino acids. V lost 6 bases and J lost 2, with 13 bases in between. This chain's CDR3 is CASSSLTGNYGYTF. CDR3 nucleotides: TGTGCCAGCAGCTCCCTTACAGGAAACTATGGCTACACCTTC.

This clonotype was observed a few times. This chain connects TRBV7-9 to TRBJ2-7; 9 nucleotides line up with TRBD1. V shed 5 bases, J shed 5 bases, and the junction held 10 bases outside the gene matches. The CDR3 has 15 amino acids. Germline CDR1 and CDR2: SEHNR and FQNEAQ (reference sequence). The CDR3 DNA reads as TGTGCCAGCAGCGCCACCGGGACAGGGCGTCACGAGCAGTACTTC. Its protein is CASSATGTGRHEQYF.

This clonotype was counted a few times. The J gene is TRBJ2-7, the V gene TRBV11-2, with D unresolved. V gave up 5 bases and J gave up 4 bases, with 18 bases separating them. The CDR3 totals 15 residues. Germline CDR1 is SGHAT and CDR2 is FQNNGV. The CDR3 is CASSTALSPRYEQYF. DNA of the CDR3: TGTGCCAGCAGCACCGCTCTCTCTCCCCGATACGAGCAGTACTTC.

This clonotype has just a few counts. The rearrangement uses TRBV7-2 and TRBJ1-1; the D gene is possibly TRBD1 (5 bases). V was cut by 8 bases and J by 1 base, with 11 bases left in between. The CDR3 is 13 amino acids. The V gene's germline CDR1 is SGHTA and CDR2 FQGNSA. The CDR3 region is CASGPGWNTEAFF. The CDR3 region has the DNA TGTGCCAGCGGTCCAGGGTGGAACACTGAAGCTTTCTTT.

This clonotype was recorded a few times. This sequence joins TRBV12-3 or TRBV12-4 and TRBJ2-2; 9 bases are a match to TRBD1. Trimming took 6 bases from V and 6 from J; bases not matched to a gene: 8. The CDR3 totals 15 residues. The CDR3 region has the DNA TGTGCCAGCAGGTCCGGGACAGGGCGGGCCGGGGAGCTGTTTTTT. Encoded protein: CASRSGTGRAGELFF.

This CDR3 reads CASSVAGTRVYEQFF. The DNA of the CDR3 is TGTGCCAGCAGCGTAGCAGGGACTAGGGTCTATGAGCAGTTCTTC. The chain uses TRBV9 and TRBJ2-1; 8 nucleotides align to TRBD2. There are 15 residues in the CDR3. CDR1 is SGDLS, CDR2 YYNGEE, per germline. With V trimmed by 0 bases and J by 8 bases, 7 bases remained unmatched.

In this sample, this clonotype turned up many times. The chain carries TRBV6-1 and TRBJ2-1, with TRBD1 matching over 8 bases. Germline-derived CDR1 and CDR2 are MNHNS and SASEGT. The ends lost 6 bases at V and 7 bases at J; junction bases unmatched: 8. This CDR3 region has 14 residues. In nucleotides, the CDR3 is TGTGCCAGCAGCCTGACAGGGGACAAGAATGAGCAGTTCTTC. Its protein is CASSLTGDKNEQFF.

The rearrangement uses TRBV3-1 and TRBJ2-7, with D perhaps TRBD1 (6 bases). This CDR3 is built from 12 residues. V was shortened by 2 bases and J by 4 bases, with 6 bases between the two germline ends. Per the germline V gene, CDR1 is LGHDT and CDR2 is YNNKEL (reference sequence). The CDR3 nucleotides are TGTGCCAGCAGCCAAACAGGGTACGAGCAGTACTTC. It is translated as CASSQTGYEQYF.

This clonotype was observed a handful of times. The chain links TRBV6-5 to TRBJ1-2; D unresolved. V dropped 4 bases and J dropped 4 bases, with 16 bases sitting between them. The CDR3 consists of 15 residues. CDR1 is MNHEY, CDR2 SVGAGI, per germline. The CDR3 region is CASSSGRSVLYGYTF. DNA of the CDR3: TGTGCCAGCAGTTCCGGGAGATCGGTTCTCTATGGCTACACCTTC.

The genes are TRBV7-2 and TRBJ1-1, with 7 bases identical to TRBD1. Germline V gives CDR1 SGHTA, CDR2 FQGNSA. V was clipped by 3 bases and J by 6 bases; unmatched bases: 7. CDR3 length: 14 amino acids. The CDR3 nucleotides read TGTGCCAGCAGCTTTAACAGGGGTGGGCCTGAAGCTTTCTTT. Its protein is CASSFNRGGPEAFF.

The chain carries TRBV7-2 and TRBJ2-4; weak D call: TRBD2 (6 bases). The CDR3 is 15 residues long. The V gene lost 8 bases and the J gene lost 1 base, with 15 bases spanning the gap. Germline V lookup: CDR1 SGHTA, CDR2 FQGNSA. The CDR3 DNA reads TGTGCCAGCGAACTCGACGGGAGTGCCAAAAACATTCAGTACTTC. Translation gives CASELDGSAKNIQYF. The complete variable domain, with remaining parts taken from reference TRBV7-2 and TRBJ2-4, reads GAGVSQSPSNKVTEKGKDVELRCDPISGHTALYWYRQSLGQGLEFLIYFQGNSAPDKSGLPSDRFSAERTGGSVSTLTIQRTQQEDSAVYLCASELDGSAKNIQYFGAGTRLSVL.

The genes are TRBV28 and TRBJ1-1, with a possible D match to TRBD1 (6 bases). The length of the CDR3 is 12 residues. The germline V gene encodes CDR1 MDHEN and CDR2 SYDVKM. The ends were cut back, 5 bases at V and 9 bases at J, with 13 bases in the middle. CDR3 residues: CASSQTDRKAFF. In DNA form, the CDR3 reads TGTGCCAGCAGTCAGACGGACAGAAAAGCTTTCTTT. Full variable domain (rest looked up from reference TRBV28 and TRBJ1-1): DVKVTQSSRYLVKRTGEKVFLECVQDMDHENMFWYRQDPGLGLRLIYFSYDVKMKEKGDIPEGYSVSREKKERFSLILESASTNQTSMYLCASSQTDRKAFFGQGTRLTVV.

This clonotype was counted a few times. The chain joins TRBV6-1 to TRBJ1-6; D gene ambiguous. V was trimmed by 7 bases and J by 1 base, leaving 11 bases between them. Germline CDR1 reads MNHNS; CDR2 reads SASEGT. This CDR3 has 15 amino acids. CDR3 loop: CASNERGSYNSPLHF. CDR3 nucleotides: TGTGCCAGCAATGAGCGGGGTTCCTATAATTCACCCCTCCACTTT.

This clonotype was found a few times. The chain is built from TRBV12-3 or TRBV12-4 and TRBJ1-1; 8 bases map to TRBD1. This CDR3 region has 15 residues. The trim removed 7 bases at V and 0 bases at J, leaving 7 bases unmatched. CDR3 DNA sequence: TGTGCCAGCAAAGATCAGGGGGCCGTGAACACTGAAGCTTTCTTT. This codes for CASKDQGAVNTEAFF.

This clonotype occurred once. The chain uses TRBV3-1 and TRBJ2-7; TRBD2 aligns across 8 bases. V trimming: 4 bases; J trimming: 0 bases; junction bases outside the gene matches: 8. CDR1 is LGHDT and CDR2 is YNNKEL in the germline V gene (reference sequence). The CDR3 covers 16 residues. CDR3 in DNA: TGTGCCAGCAGCCGGGCGAGCGGGGGACGCTCCTACGAGCAGTACTTC. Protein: CASSRASGGRSYEQYF.